The sequence of this TCR beta chain was determined in a study of graft-versus-host responses after intestinal transplantation. CDR1 and CDR2 from the germline V gene are LGHNA and YSLEER. The CDR3 contains 16 residues. V gave up 5 bases and J gave up 3 bases; unmatched junction bases: 10. This table comes from immunoSEQ multiplex PCR, and its TCRdb copy is limited to in-frame clones, with some not included. Seen here are more than 65,000 clones, around 90% observed once, and the top ten hold roughly 0.37%. This clone has just one count. As yet, its antigen is unknown. The origin of this receptor is a human donor who was the organ donor for an intestinal transplant. V gene TRBV4-3 combines with J gene TRBJ2-1; 7 bases line up with TRBD1. Sequences were derived from unstimulated CD8+ T cells sorted from spleen or lymph node cells, sampled before transplant. CDR3 sequence reads: CASSTTPGQLYNEQFF. The CDR3 DNA is TGCGCCAGCAGCACAACACCGGGACAGCTCTACAATGAGCAGTTCTTC.